A single sample is the source of the 29 T cell receptor beta chains below, sequenced in a study of CD8 T cells in Susac syndrome. RNA in amounts of roughly 0.5 to 1 ug was reverse transcribed with random hexamers. TCRdb independently ran MiXCR on the immunoSEQ multiplex PCR reads; one entry per CDR3 protein. The sample consists of about 300,000 distinct CDR3 sequences, about 85% of them appearing once. The sample taken for sequencing was CD8+ T cells from PBMCs. The receptors come from a human donor with multiple sclerosis.

This chain joins TRBV7-9 and TRBJ1-1; the D gene is possibly TRBD1 (6 bases). CDR3 length: 13 residues. Germline CDR1 reads SEHNR; CDR2 reads FQNEAQ (reference sequence). The V gene lost 7 bases and the J gene lost 3 bases, with 12 bases spanning the gap. The CDR3 is CASNPDSYTEAFF. The DNA of the CDR3 is TGTGCCAGCAACCCGGACAGTTACACTGAAGCTTTCTTT.

This clonotype was found many times. The rearrangement joins TRBV27 to TRBJ2-7; tentatively, D is TRBD2 (6 bases). This CDR3 comprises 13 residues. Trimming cost V 2 bases and J 2 bases, with 7 bases left between them. Germline values: CDR1 MNHEY, CDR2 SMNVEV (reference sequence). The chain's CDR3 is CASSLAGTYEQYF. The CDR3 nucleotides read TGTGCCAGCAGTTTAGCGGGAACCTACGAGCAGTACTTC.

This chain links TRBV7-9 with TRBJ2-2; 7 bases match TRBD2. Germline loops: CDR1 SEHNR, CDR2 FQNEAQ (reference sequence). This CDR3 is 15 amino acids long. V dropped 5 bases and J dropped 6; count of bases not matched to a gene: 9. The CDR3 here is CASSRAGDWAGELFF. CDR3 DNA sequence: TGTGCCAGCAGCCGCGCGGGGGATTGGGCCGGGGAGCTGTTTTTT. The full variable domain, rest sourced from reference TRBV7-9 and TRBJ2-2, is DTGVSQNPRHKITKRGQNVTFRCDPISEHNRLYWYRQTLGQGPEFLTYFQNEAQLEKSRLLSDRFSAERPKGSFSTLEIQRTEQGDSAMYLCASSRAGDWAGELFFGEGSRLTVL.

The genes are TRBV30 and TRBJ2-3; 12 bases are shared with TRBD2. The J segment lost 5 bases and the V segment lost 2 bases, leaving 11 bases of the junction unmatched. The germline gives CDR1 GTSNPN, CDR2 SVGIG (reference sequence). CDR3 length: 17 amino acids. CDR3 amino acids: CAWSLSVGLAGKDTQYF. The CDR3 DNA is TGTGCCTGGAGTCTATCAGTGGGACTAGCGGGCAAAGATACGCAGTATTTT.

The chain has TRBV20-1 and TRBJ1-1, with unresolved D. Per germline, CDR1 DFQATT and CDR2 SNEGSKA (reference sequence). The CDR3 extends over 14 amino acids. Trimming stripped 2 bases from V and 0 bases from J, with 10 bases between. This CDR3 is CSARRKGMNTEAFF. The DNA of the CDR3 is TGCAGTGCTAGACGGAAAGGGATGAACACTGAAGCTTTCTTT.

This clonotype was detected only a few times. The chain joins TRBV10-3 to TRBJ2-7, with D perhaps matching TRBD2 (6 bases). This CDR3 region has 14 residues. V lost 3 bases to trimming and J lost 2 bases, with 11 bases between them. CDR1 ENHRY and CDR2 SYGVKD come from the germline V gene. CDR3 DNA: TGTGCCATCAGTGAAGCAGGGAGGCCCTACGAGCAGTACTTC. This translates into CAISEAGRPYEQYF.

This clonotype was seen once. The chain uses TRBV3-1 and TRBJ1-5; perhaps TRBD1 as D (5 bases). V was trimmed by 0 bases and J by 6 bases, leaving 15 bases between them. The CDR3 contains 16 residues. CDR1 is LGHDT, CDR2 YNNKEL, per germline (reference sequence). CDR3 coding DNA: TGTGCCAGCAGCCAAGATCATTCGGGGGGTACTCAGCCCCAGCATTTT. Its translation is CASSQDHSGGTQPQHF.

This rearrangement joins TRBV13 to TRBJ2-1; 8 bases match TRBD2. The CDR3 extends over 14 amino acids. V lost 7 bases, J lost 5 bases, and 7 bases stayed unmatched. CDR1 and CDR2 (germline): PRHDT, FYEKMQ (reference sequence). The CDR3 loop is CASNGGRSDNEQFF. The CDR3 DNA reads as TGTGCCAGCAACGGCGGGAGGAGCGACAATGAGCAGTTCTTC.

The J gene is TRBJ2-5, the V gene TRBV27; the D is unclear. The CDR3 runs to 13 residues. V lost 5 bases and J lost 1, with 8 bases in between. The germline V gene has CDR1 MNHEY and CDR2 SMNVEV (reference sequence). CDR3: CASSHRTQETQYF. DNA for the CDR3: TGTGCCAGCAGTCACCGGACCCAAGAGACCCAGTACTTC.

This chain connects TRBV9 to TRBJ2-7, with D unclear. The CDR3 consists of 13 residues. The V end lost 3 bases, the J end lost 3 bases, and 10 bases lay between the germline ends. Germline V lookup: CDR1 SGDLS, CDR2 YYNGEE. The CDR3 protein is CASSEGIFYEQYF. For the CDR3, the DNA is TGTGCCAGCAGCGAGGGCATCTTCTACGAGCAGTACTTC.

The J gene is TRBJ1-3, the V gene TRBV5-5; tentative D call: TRBD1 (5 bases). CDR3 size: 15 residues. V lost 1 base, J lost 6 bases, and 14 bases lay in between. The germline CDR1 and CDR2 sequences are SGHKS and YYEKEE (reference sequence). CDR3 bases: TGTGCCAGCAGCTTGAGTTCGCCCAGGGTAAACACCATATATTTT. Translation: CASSLSSPRVNTIYF.

This clonotype was recorded a few times. This rearrangement joins TRBV29-1 to TRBJ1-2, with 9 bases lining up with TRBD1. The V segment lost 0 bases and the J segment 5 bases; nucleotides outside the gene matches: 10. Germline CDR1 and CDR2: SQVTM and ANQGSEA. There are 16 residues in the CDR3. CDR3 residues: CSVEDRDRELLYGYTF. The CDR3 DNA reads as TGCAGCGTTGAAGACCGGGACAGGGAACTTCTTTATGGCTACACCTTC.

The CDR3 sequence: CASAAFNEKLFF. The CDR3 bases are TGTGCCAGCGCCGCCTTTAATGAAAAACTGTTTTTT. The rearrangement uses TRBV6-6 and TRBJ1-4, with D uncertain. Trimming left V 8 bases short and J 4 bases short, with 8 bases between. Per germline, CDR1 MNHNY and CDR2 SVGAGI (reference sequence). This CDR3 comprises 12 residues.

The V and J genes are TRBV12-3 or TRBV12-4 and TRBJ2-1; TRBD1 is a possible D gene (5 bases). The CDR3 is 16 amino acids. Trimming took off 0 bases at V and 4 bases at J, with 13 bases between the two ends. CDR3 region: CASSLAVTGAYNEQFF. CDR3 nucleotide sequence: TGTGCCAGCAGTTTAGCGGTCACAGGTGCTTACAATGAGCAGTTCTTC.

This clonotype was picked up a small number of times. This chain uses TRBV9 with TRBJ2-7; a weak D match, TRBD1 (6 bases). Per germline, CDR1 SGDLS and CDR2 YYNGEE. V was cut by 1 base and J by 4 bases, with 12 bases left in between. CDR3 size: 14 residues. In nucleotides, the CDR3 is TGTGCCAGCAGCGTAAATGGGGGCCTTTACGAGCAGTACTTC. This codes for CASSVNGGLYEQYF.

This chain uses TRBV3-1 with TRBJ1-1; D is possibly TRBD1 (5 bases). The CDR3 is made up of 13 amino acids. Trimming cost V 0 bases and J 7 bases, with 9 bases left between them. In germline, CDR1 is LGHDT, CDR2 YNNKEL (reference sequence). The CDR3 DNA reads as TGTGCCAGCAGCCAAGATTGGCAGGGTGAAGCTTTCTTT. Its protein product is CASSQDWQGEAFF.

This rearrangement joins TRBV24-1 to TRBJ2-1, with 7 bases lining up with TRBD1. After removal of 4 bases from V and 10 bases from J, the junction contained 6 bases not matched to a gene. CDR1 and CDR2 (germline): KGHDR, SFDVKD. This CDR3 contains 13 residues. CDR3: CATSDPQGWEQFF. As DNA, the CDR3 is TGTGCCACCAGTGACCCACAGGGGTGGGAGCAGTTCTTC.

This chain uses TRBV10-2 with TRBJ2-7; no definite D call. Germline values: CDR1 WSHSY, CDR2 SAAADI. V was cut by 0 bases and J by 0 bases, with 9 bases left in between. CDR3 length: 15 residues. CDR3 in DNA: TGCGCCAGCAGTGAGTCCGGCAGAAGCTCCTACGAGCAGTACTTC. Protein sequence: CASSESGRSSYEQYF.

As to this clonotype: The junction differs from germline at one of its ends, possibly a read error. V gene TRBV28 combines with J gene TRBJ2-2; possibly TRBD1 for D (7 bases). Germline lookup yields CDR1 MDHEN and CDR2 SYDVKM. The length of the CDR3 is 17 residues. In DNA form, the CDR3 reads TGTGCCAGCAGTGGTGGGACAGACACTCTAGACACCGGGGGGCTGTTTTTT. Translated: CASSGGTDTLDTGGLFF.

V usage is TRBV4-1 and J usage is TRBJ2-3; 8 nucleotides match TRBD2. CDR3 length: 15 amino acids. V was clipped by 2 bases and J by 2 bases; unmatched bases: 3. CDR1 is MGHRA and CDR2 is YSYEKL in the germline V gene. The DNA of the CDR3 is TGCGCCAGCAGCCAAATAGCGGGAACCACAGATACGCAGTATTTT. It specifies CASSQIAGTTDTQYF.

This clonotype was counted a few times. This chain links TRBV7-2 with TRBJ2-3; 8 positions agree with TRBD2. J gave up 3 bases and V 4 bases, and 3 bases lay outside the gene matches. This CDR3 is 14 amino acids long. CDR1 and CDR2 (germline): SGHTA, FQGNSA. This chain's CDR3 is CASSSIAGTDTQYF. The DNA for the CDR3 is TGTGCCAGCAGCTCGATAGCGGGAACAGATACGCAGTATTTT.

The chain links TRBV27 to TRBJ2-5; 7 nucleotides match TRBD2. Germline assignment: CDR1 MNHEY and CDR2 SMNVEV (reference sequence). V lost 7 bases, J lost 2 bases, and 10 bases stayed unmatched. The CDR3 is made up of 15 amino acids. The CDR3 sequence: CASTHPWREQETQYF. CDR3 coding DNA: TGTGCCAGCACCCACCCCTGGCGGGAGCAAGAGACCCAGTACTTC.

The gene calls are TRBV19 and TRBJ1-1, with no clear D. The CDR3 length is 11 residues. Germline CDR1 and CDR2: LNHDA and SQIVND (reference sequence). Trimming took off 7 bases at V and 0 bases at J, with 3 bases between the two ends. The DNA for the CDR3 is TGTGCCAGTAACCTGAACACTGAAGCTTTCTTT. Residues: CASNLNTEAFF.

This rearrangement joins TRBV27 to TRBJ2-1, with 13 positions matching TRBD2. Unmatched junction bases numbered 5, after V lost 2 bases and J lost 7 bases. CDR1 is MNHEY and CDR2 is SMNVEV in the germline V gene (reference sequence). The CDR3 sequence is 16 residues long. CDR3 sequence reads: CASSLGLAGVFNEQFF. The CDR3 coding sequence is TGTGCCAGCAGTTTAGGACTAGCGGGAGTTTTTAATGAGCAGTTCTTC.

The chain uses TRBV27 and TRBJ2-7; 10 bases agree with TRBD1. This CDR3 spans 15 amino acids. Unmatched junction bases numbered 4, after V lost 0 bases and J lost 5 bases. Per germline, CDR1 MNHEY and CDR2 SMNVEV (reference sequence). CDR3 residues: CASSLSGQGNDEQYF. The CDR3 nucleotides are TGTGCCAGCAGTTTATCGGGACAGGGGAACGACGAGCAGTACTTC.

The J gene is TRBJ2-7, the V gene TRBV11-2; 8 nucleotides align to TRBD2. Germline CDR1 SGHAT, CDR2 FQNNGV. The CDR3 spans 20 residues. The V and J ends lost 3 bases and 0 bases, in that order; junction bases with no gene match: 19. The CDR3 reads CASSFLISSRAGVSSYEQYF. The CDR3 DNA sequence: TGTGCCAGCAGCTTTTTAATTTCGTCACGAGCGGGAGTATCCTCCTACGAGCAGTACTTC.

The rearrangement uses TRBV20-1 and TRBJ2-1; 7 bases line up with TRBD2. V gave up 3 bases and J gave up 0 bases; unmatched junction bases: 5. This CDR3 has 15 amino acids. Germline assignment: CDR1 DFQATT and CDR2 SNEGSKA (reference sequence). In nucleotides, the CDR3 is TGCAGTGCTAGGCCTAGCGGAAGCTCCTACAATGAGCAGTTCTTC. Translation: CSARPSGSSYNEQFF.

V and J are TRBV9 and TRBJ1-3; unclear D gene. The CDR3 sequence is 11 residues long. Trimming removed 6 bases from V and 3 bases from J, with 4 bases in between. Germline CDR1 is SGDLS and CDR2 is YYNGEE. The CDR3 region has the DNA TGTGCCAGCATGGGTGGAAACACCATATATTTT. Protein product: CASMGGNTIYF.

V usage is TRBV11-2 and J usage is TRBJ1-2, with 8 bases fitting TRBD1. Germline V gene sequence: CDR1 SGHAT, CDR2 FQNNGV. CDR3 length: 15 residues. The V segment lost 9 bases and the J segment 3 bases; nucleotides outside the gene matches: 12. The CDR3 region has the DNA TGTGCCAGTCGATCATCAGGGGGCGTACACTATGGCTACACCTTC. It yields the protein CASRSSGGVHYGYTF.